Shown below are 28 T cell receptor beta chains from a single sample sequenced in a study of T cell responses to AZD1222 COVID-19 vaccine. Data came from immunoSEQ multiplex PCR; TCRdb stores just in-frame clones and leaves some out. The table records 85,000 to 130,000 clones, over 80% of them present only once. The source was peripheral blood, collected on day 0 of AZD1222 vaccination. These TCRs come from an adult in good health.

The chain carries TRBV5-1 and TRBJ2-7; TRBD2 agrees at 11 bases. The trim removed 3 bases at V and 4 bases at J, leaving 18 bases unmatched. The germline CDR1 and CDR2 sequences are SGHRS and YFSETQ. The CDR3 is 19 residues long. The CDR3 region has the DNA TGCGCCAGCAGCTCCCTTACTAGCGGGAGTCGACCTCTGGGTTACGAGCAGTACTTC. Translated, it gives CASSSLTSGSRPLGYEQYF.

The chain uses TRBV6-5 and TRBJ1-6; 8 nucleotides agree with TRBD1. CDR1 MNHEY and CDR2 SVGAGI come from the germline V gene. CDR3 size: 15 residues. Unmatched junction bases numbered 2, after V lost 0 bases and J lost 7 bases. The CDR3 DNA reads as TGTGCCAGCAGTTACTCAAACAGGGGGAATTCACCCCTCCACTTT. This encodes CASSYSNRGNSPLHF.

The chain couples TRBV5-1 to TRBJ1-1; D remains ambiguous. V shed 2 bases and J shed 5 bases, with 10 bases lying between them. Germline V gene lookup returns CDR1 SGHRS and CDR2 YFSETQ. The CDR3 contains 13 residues. The DNA of the CDR3 is TGCGCCAGCAGCTTTTTCGGGTTGACTGAAGCTTTCTTT. Translation gives CASSFFGLTEAFF.

The chain couples TRBV7-3 to TRBJ1-1, with a weak D call TRBD1 (6 bases). The germline V gene encodes CDR1 SGHTA and CDR2 FQGTGA. The germline V and J ends were trimmed by 2 bases and 2 bases, with 12 bases remaining between them. This CDR3 has 15 residues. CDR3 nucleotides: TGTGCCAGCAGCTTAGTAGCGGGGGCTAACACTGAAGCTTTCTTT. Protein: CASSLVAGANTEAFF.

This CDR3 reads CASRRGAGDTQYF. CDR3 nucleotides: TGTGCCAGTCGACGGGGGGCGGGGGATACGCAGTATTTT. The rearrangement links TRBV19 to TRBJ2-3, with a weak D call TRBD2 (7 bases). This CDR3 is 13 amino acids long. The germline V gene encodes CDR1 LNHDA and CDR2 SQIVND (reference sequence). Trimming shortened V by 8 bases and J by 6 bases, and 15 bases separated the two germline ends. Drawing the rest from reference TRBV19 and TRBJ2-3, the complete variable domain is DGGITQSPKYLFRKEGQNVTLSCEQNLNHDAMYWYRQDPGQGLRLIYYSQIVNDFQKGDIAEGYSVSREKKESFPLTVTSAQKNPTAFYLCASRRGAGDTQYFGPGTRLTVL.

V usage is TRBV11-3 and J usage is TRBJ2-1; the match to TRBD2 covers 8 bases. Trimming removed 4 bases from V and 11 bases from J; junction bases left unmatched: 13. The CDR3 consists of 15 residues. The germline CDR1 and CDR2 sequences are SGHNT and YENEEA. The CDR3 nucleotides read TGTGCCAGCAGCTCCCGTTATGGTAGCGGGGAACAGCAGTTCTTC. Translation: CASSSRYGSGEQQFF.

V gene TRBV6-5 combines with J gene TRBJ2-7; TRBD1 matches 9 bases. There are 15 residues in the CDR3. V lost 0 bases to trimming and J lost 4 bases; unmatched junction nucleotides: 4. CDR1 is MNHEY, CDR2 SVGAGI, per germline. The CDR3: CASSYSRTGAYEQYF. The CDR3, as DNA: TGTGCCAGCAGTTACTCGCGGACAGGGGCGTACGAGCAGTACTTC.

The V and J genes are TRBV9 and TRBJ2-2; the D call may be TRBD1 or TRBD2 (5 bases each). The V gene's germline CDR1 is SGDLS and CDR2 YYNGEE. Trimming pared 3 bases from V and 4 bases from J, leaving 13 bases between. The CDR3 consists of 15 residues. DNA for the CDR3: TGTGCCAGCAGCGCGGGACGACTAACCACCGGGGAGCTGTTTTTT. Its protein is CASSAGRLTTGELFF. The full variable domain, rest sourced from reference TRBV9 and TRBJ2-2, is DSGVTQTPKHLITATGQRVTLRCSPRSGDLSVYWYQQSLDQGLQFLIQYYNGEERAKGNILERFSAQQFPDLHSELNLSSLELGDSALYFCASSAGRLTTGELFFGEGSRLTVL.

The chain employs TRBV24-1 and TRBJ1-1; a possible D gene is TRBD1 (6 bases). This CDR3 comprises 15 residues. Trimming cost V 3 bases and J 2 bases, with 12 bases left between them. The germline V gene has CDR1 KGHDR and CDR2 SFDVKD. The DNA of the CDR3 is TGTGCCACCAGTGATGGAATAGGGGGTAACACTGAAGCTTTCTTT. Translated: CATSDGIGGNTEAFF.

The rearrangement joins TRBV7-2 to TRBJ1-2; 10 nucleotides align to TRBD1. Germline V CDR1 and CDR2: SGHTA, FQGNSA. The CDR3 extends over 18 amino acids. Trimming cost V 5 bases and J 2 bases; bases outside gene matches: 14. The CDR3 spells CASSLTGTGAFINYGYTF. CDR3 nucleotide sequence: TGTGCCAGCAGCCTCACCGGGACAGGGGCTTTCATAAACTATGGCTACACCTTC.

V and J are TRBV25-1 and TRBJ2-7; D is ambiguous. The CDR3 runs 11 residues. Trimming shortened V by 3 bases and J by 4 bases, and 4 bases separated the two germline ends. CDR1 is MGHDK and CDR2 is SYGVNS in the germline V gene. The CDR3 loop is CASSEWYEQYF. In DNA form, the CDR3 reads TGTGCCAGCAGTGAGTGGTACGAGCAGTACTTC.

The chain carries TRBV9 and TRBJ2-7; D unclear. Trimming removed 0 bases at V and 2 bases at J, with 12 bases between. The germline gives CDR1 SGDLS, CDR2 YYNGEE. The CDR3 runs 15 residues. The CDR3 sequence is CASSVGADPTYEQYF. The DNA for the CDR3 is TGTGCCAGCAGCGTAGGGGCAGATCCTACCTACGAGCAGTACTTC. The full variable domain, in which reference TRBV9 and TRBJ2-7 provide the parts outside the CDR3, is DSGVTQTPKHLITATGQRVTLRCSPRSGDLSVYWYQQSLDQGLQFLIQYYNGEERAKGNILERFSAQQFPDLHSELNLSSLELGDSALYFCASSVGADPTYEQYFGPGTRLTVT.

The CDR3 here is CASSLGGGGSPYNEQFF. The CDR3 DNA reads TGTGCCAGCAGCTTAGGCGGGGGGGGTAGCCCCTACAATGAGCAGTTCTTC. The rearrangement links TRBV7-9 to TRBJ2-1; the match to TRBD2 covers 9 bases. V lost 1 base to trimming and J lost 2 bases; unmatched junction nucleotides: 6. The CDR3 sequence is 17 residues long. Germline values: CDR1 SEHNR, CDR2 FQNEAQ (reference sequence).

This clone was seen a handful of times. J is TRBJ2-3 and V is TRBV18; possibly TRBD1 for D (6 bases). Germline CDR1 and CDR2: KGHSH and LQKENI. V was clipped by 0 bases and J by 1 base, with 8 bases between them. There are 15 residues in the CDR3. CDR3 in DNA: TGTGCCAGCTCACCACCTAAGGGGGGCACAGATACGCAGTATTTT. It yields the protein CASSPPKGGTDTQYF.

The chain uses TRBV5-1 and TRBJ1-2; D gene ambiguous. Trimming left V 0 bases short and J 3 bases short, with 12 bases between. The CDR3 runs to 15 residues. CDR1 is SGHRS, CDR2 YFSETQ, per germline. The CDR3 DNA reads TGCGCCAGCAGCTTGGTGGGGTCCTCAGACTATGGCTACACCTTC. It yields the protein CASSLVGSSDYGYTF.

This chain uses TRBV11-3 with TRBJ2-3; 8 bases agree with TRBD1. V lost 1 base to trimming and J lost 3 bases; unmatched junction nucleotides: 3. The germline V gene encodes CDR1 SGHNT and CDR2 YENEEA. This CDR3 comprises 15 residues. The CDR3 nucleotides read TGTGCCAGCAGCTTAGGACAGGGGAGTACAGATACGCAGTATTTT. Protein: CASSLGQGSTDTQYF.

This chain links TRBV3-1 (or the pseudogene TRBV3-2) with TRBJ2-3; D is unresolved. In germline, CDR1 is LGHDT, CDR2 YNNKEL (reference sequence). This CDR3 spans 16 amino acids. V was cut by 0 bases and J by 7 bases, with 17 bases left in between. The DNA for the CDR3 is TGTGCCAGCAGCCAAGATTATACACCGTCCGGAAATACGCAGTATTTT. Residues: CASSQDYTPSGNTQYF.

Details on this clone: One junction end does not reproduce the germline sequence, and a read error may be involved. The chain uses TRBV5-8 and TRBJ1-1; 7 bases fit TRBD1. CDR1 SGHTS and CDR2 YDEGEE come from the germline V gene. The CDR3 has 11 amino acids. Here the CDR3 DNA reads TGTGCCAGCAGCTTGGTGTCAGGGGGGGAGTTT. Its translation is CASSLVSGGEF.

The chain recombines TRBV6-6 with TRBJ2-7; 8 nucleotides align to TRBD1. Germline CDR1 and CDR2: MNHNY and SVGAGI (reference sequence). The trim removed 7 bases at V and 3 bases at J, leaving 11 bases unmatched. The CDR3 totals 15 residues. CDR3 sequence: CASTQPHGTGYEQYF. In DNA form, the CDR3 reads TGTGCCAGCACCCAACCCCACGGGACAGGCTACGAGCAGTACTTC.

The J gene is TRBJ1-2, the V gene TRBV6-6, with D perhaps matching TRBD1 (5 bases). The CDR3 extends over 15 amino acids. Trimming took off 2 bases at V and 0 bases at J, with 10 bases between the two ends. Germline-derived CDR1 and CDR2 are MNHNY and SVGAGI (reference sequence). CDR3 region: CASSYGTDSNYGYTF. CDR3 nucleotide sequence: TGTGCCAGCAGTTACGGGACGGACTCTAACTATGGCTACACCTTC.

The chain combines TRBV6-5 with TRBJ2-2; D is undetermined. The ends were cut back, 7 bases at V and 7 bases at J, with 13 bases in the middle. CDR1 and CDR2 from the germline V gene are MNHEY and SVGAGI. The CDR3 totals 13 residues. CDR3 sequence (DNA): TGTGCCAGCAAGATAGGGCAGGACGGGGAGCTGTTTTTT. Translation: CASKIGQDGELFF.

The J gene is TRBJ1-3, the V gene TRBV7-2; TRBD1 is a possible D gene (6 bases). Germline V gives CDR1 SGHTA, CDR2 FQGNSA. The V end was cut by 1 base, the J end by 4 bases, with 14 bases between. CDR3 length: 16 residues. The DNA of the CDR3 is TGTGCCAGCAGCTTAGACAGGGTGGTAGGGGGAAACACCATATATTTT. This translates into CASSLDRVVGGNTIYF.

The chain has TRBV6-5 and TRBJ2-6; tentatively, D is TRBD1 or TRBD2 (6 bases each). Germline V gene sequence: CDR1 MNHEY, CDR2 SVGAGI. CDR3 length: 14 residues. V lost 11 bases to trimming and J lost 2 bases, with 13 bases between them. Written as DNA, the CDR3 is TGTGCCGGACTACAGGGTGCTGGGGCCAACGTCCTGACTTTC. This gives the protein CAGLQGAGANVLTF.

The V call is TRBV13, the J call TRBJ2-7; D possibly corresponds to TRBD2 (6 bases). In germline, CDR1 is PRHDT, CDR2 FYEKMQ (reference sequence). Trimming removed 4 bases at V and 3 bases at J, with 22 bases between. This CDR3 is built from 17 residues. The CDR3 DNA reads as TGTGCCAGCAGCTCCCGGGACTCCAAAGCCCCCTACTACGAGCAGTACTTC. Its translation is CASSSRDSKAPYYEQYF.

CDR3 loop: CASNPAREGNQPQHF. Written as DNA, the CDR3 is TGTGCCAGCAATCCTGCCAGGGAAGGCAATCAGCCCCAGCATTTT. The genes are TRBV28 and TRBJ1-5, with D perhaps TRBD1 (5 bases). The CDR3 spans 15 residues. Germline V gene lookup returns CDR1 MDHEN and CDR2 SYDVKM. With 7 bases removed from V and 2 bases from J, the gap between germline ends came to 15 bases.

The genes are TRBV9 and TRBJ1-4; perhaps TRBD1 as D (6 bases). Germline V gene sequence: CDR1 SGDLS, CDR2 YYNGEE. The CDR3 has 17 residues. With 3 bases removed from V and 0 bases from J, the gap between germline ends came to 15 bases. The CDR3 nucleotides read TGTGCCAGCAGCGCACAGCCAGGGGCAGCAACTAATGAAAAACTGTTTTTT. Protein: CASSAQPGAATNEKLFF.

This chain uses TRBV4-3 with TRBJ1-2; D possibly corresponds to TRBD1 (5 bases). CDR1 is LGHNA and CDR2 is YSLEER in the germline V gene. The CDR3 loop spans 14 amino acids. With 1 base removed from V and 3 bases from J, the gap between germline ends came to 9 bases. CDR3 loop: CASSQGRVDYGYTF. The CDR3 nucleotides are TGCGCCAGCAGCCAAGGCAGGGTGGACTATGGCTACACCTTC.

Regarding this clone: The same CDR3 arises from other DNA sequences in this sample as well. The chain recombines TRBV5-6 with TRBJ1-1; D might be TRBD1 (5 bases). From germline, CDR1 is SGHDT and CDR2 YYEEEE. Trimming removed 4 bases at V and 4 bases at J, with 8 bases between. This CDR3 contains 12 residues. The DNA for the CDR3 is TGTGCCAGCAGCCTTAGGGGCACTGAAGCTTTCTTT. This encodes CASSLRGTEAFF.